The 6 T cell receptor beta chains listed next were all sequenced from one sample in a study of cytotoxic CD8 clonotypes in ibrutinib-treated CLL. Measured with immunoSEQ multiplex PCR; TCRdb has only the in-frame clones, and not every one. Of roughly 330,000 clones listed, 67% were seen once; the top ten hold 6.3%. The input for sequencing was PBMCs, taken after 36 months of ibrutinib treatment. These receptors originate from a human donor with chronic lymphocytic leukemia.

V and J are TRBV4-1 and TRBJ1-6; no reliable D call. The CDR3 contains 17 residues. V was pared by 0 bases and J by 0 bases, with 9 bases between. The germline V gene has CDR1 MGHRA and CDR2 YSYEKL. The CDR3 nucleotides are TGCGCCAGCAGCCAAGAAGGAGGGAGCTCCTATAATTCACCCCTCCACTTT. It codes for CASSQEGGSSYNSPLHF.

The gene calls are TRBV13 and TRBJ2-3; 11 nucleotides agree with TRBD2. Germline V CDR1 and CDR2: PRHDT, FYEKMQ (reference sequence). V shed 4 bases, J shed 0 bases, and the junction held 3 bases outside the gene matches. This CDR3 comprises 16 residues. The CDR3: CASSSRLAGSTDTQYF. The CDR3 DNA sequence: TGTGCCAGCAGCTCACGACTAGCGGGAAGCACAGATACGCAGTATTTT. Full variable domain (missing parts from reference TRBV13 and TRBJ2-3): AAGVIQSPRHLIKEKRETATLKCYPIPRHDTVYWYQQGPGQDPQFLISFYEKMQSDKGSIPDRFSAQQFSDYHSELNMSSLELGDSALYFCASSSRLAGSTDTQYFGPGTRLTVL.

The chain links TRBV20-1 to TRBJ1-1, with D uncertain. The CDR3 is 11 residues long. The germline V gene encodes CDR1 DFQATT and CDR2 SNEGSKA (reference sequence). V was cut by 4 bases and J by 6 bases, with 9 bases left in between. The CDR3 bases are TGCAGTGCTACGCCGAGTGCTGAAGCTTTCTTT. Translated, it gives CSATPSAEAFF.

This sequence joins TRBV11-2 and TRBJ2-1; D remains ambiguous. This CDR3 is 13 amino acids long. Germline lookup yields CDR1 SGHAT and CDR2 FQNNGV. V lost 0 bases and J 13 bases, leaving 13 bases between the germline ends. Here the CDR3 DNA reads TGTGCCAGCAGCTTAGATCCTCCGCTATCACAGTTCTTC. Its protein product is CASSLDPPLSQFF.

The chain links TRBV18 to TRBJ2-5; D perhaps matches TRBD2 (5 bases). This CDR3 contains 16 residues. From germline, CDR1 is KGHSH and CDR2 LQKENI. V dropped 0 bases and J dropped 5 bases, with 16 bases sitting between them. The CDR3 here is CASSPPTRAGLETQYF. Here the CDR3 DNA reads TGTGCCAGCTCACCACCCACTAGGGCGGGCTTGGAGACCCAGTACTTC.

CDR3 protein: CASKGGAWGEQYF. CDR3 nucleotide sequence: TGTGCCAGTAAAGGGGGAGCGTGGGGCGAGCAGTACTTC. The gene calls are TRBV13 and TRBJ2-7; D may be TRBD1 (6 bases). With 9 bases removed from V and 6 bases from J, the gap between germline ends came to 18 bases. There are 13 residues in the CDR3. Per the germline V gene, CDR1 is PRHDT and CDR2 is FYEKMQ (reference sequence).